The clone carrying this T cell receptor beta chain has only one observation. Antigen specificity is unknown. This sample was taken from a study of cytomegalovirus exposure and HLA in healthy donors. Study-level findings and limits: DRB1 had the most TCR associations and HLA-C the fewest, a later analysis found, with rates varying by HLA locus. Previously analyzed data showed that most TCR beta V segments were productive at a frequency of about 87% or about 30%.

The CDR3 covers 14 residues. The PCR was carried out with 60 Vbeta primers and 13 Jbeta primers. Libraries were prepared by immunoSEQ multiplex PCR; TCRdb keeps only in-frame clonotypes and omits some of them. Here the sample spans around 150,000 clones, approximately 83% being singletons. Source material: PBMCs. This TCR was recovered from a man in his forties or fifties in good health and CMV-seronegative. The rearrangement joins TRBV21-1 to TRBJ1-2. TRBV21-1 is a listed pseudogene. The CDR3 spells CASSIRDPNYGYTF. CDR3 nucleotides: TGTGCCAGCAGCATTAGAGATCCTAACTATGGCTACACCTTC.